Presented here are 10 T cell receptor beta chains from one specimen sequenced in a study of beta chain features in type 1 diabetes (dated by TCRdb to the late 2010s). General study outcomes and caveats: In all four CD4+ subsets, TCRB CDR3 length was moderately but significantly shorter in type 1 diabetes patients.

Receptors were amplified or captured by the immunoSEQ multiplex PCR assay. All of the isolated RNA was reverse transcribed with the High Capacity cDNA Reverse Transcription Kit, so expressed TCRB transcripts were sequenced. Held by TCRdb, this immuneACCESS table contains in-frame sequences only and omits some clones. Under half of the omission traces to an unresolved V gene where checked; the cause of the rest is unknown. This sample lists 200,000 to 300,000 clones; over 11% were detected once. Around 0.019% of the sample is taken by the ten largest. Their target antigens are unknown. Sequenced: naive CD4+ T cells from blood. The sample's cell subset or site label is to be understood as: true naive CD4+ T cells. The source of these receptors is a man younger than 45 with type 1 diabetes.

The chain joins TRBV12-5 to TRBJ2-1, with D possibly being TRBD1 (6 bases). This CDR3 is 16 amino acids long. The V end was cut by 0 bases, the J end by 4 bases, with 13 bases between. Germline lookup yields CDR1 LGHNT and CDR2 FRNRAP. Written as DNA, the CDR3 is TGTGCTAGTGGTTTGGTATCAGGGGACATTTACAATGAGCAGTTCTTC. Translated, it gives CASGLVSGDIYNEQFF.

This clone was seen more than once but under ten times. This chain joins TRBV5-1 and TRBJ1-6, with 9 bases that match TRBD1. The J segment lost 8 bases and the V segment lost 4 bases, leaving 4 bases of the junction unmatched. The V gene's germline CDR1 is SGHRS and CDR2 YFSETQ. The CDR3 covers 14 residues. The CDR3 protein is CASSPGTGHSPLHF. CDR3 sequence (DNA): TGCGCCAGCAGCCCTGGGACAGGGCATTCACCCCTCCACTTT.

This clone was seen a handful of times. V usage is TRBV6-5 and J usage is TRBJ1-1, with D perhaps matching TRBD1 (5 bases). Trimming shortened V by 3 bases and J by 4 bases, and 9 bases separated the two germline ends. CDR1 MNHEY and CDR2 SVGAGI come from the germline V gene. The CDR3 consists of 13 residues. DNA of the CDR3: TGTGCCAGCAGTTATAGCAGGGTCACTGAAGCTTTCTTT. This sequence encodes CASSYSRVTEAFF.

This clone was seen only a few times. J is TRBJ2-5 and V is TRBV30; a weak D match, TRBD2 (6 bases). V lost 0 bases, J lost 4 bases, and 15 bases lay in between. CDR1 is GTSNPN and CDR2 is SVGIG in the germline V gene (reference sequence). This CDR3 contains 15 residues. The CDR3 sequence is CAWSVPPRGTETQYF. CDR3 nucleotides: TGTGCCTGGAGTGTACCTCCTCGCGGGACAGAGACCCAGTACTTC. The complete variable domain, with remaining parts taken from reference TRBV30 and TRBJ2-5, reads SQTIHQWPATLVQPVGSPLSLECTVEGTSNPNLYWYRQAAGRGLQLLFYSVGIGQISSEVPQNLSASRPQDRQFILSSKKLLLSDSGFYLCAWSVPPRGTETQYFGPGTRLLVL.

V and J are TRBV7-8 and TRBJ2-5; D gene uncertain. The length of the CDR3 is 15 residues. Germline V gives CDR1 SGHVS, CDR2 FQNEAQ. Trimming took 0 bases from V and 9 from J, leaving 17 bases between them. CDR3 in DNA: TGTGCCAGCAGCTTAGCCAGTCTACCCCCGAGGCCCCAGTACTTC. Translation: CASSLASLPPRPQYF.

The chain recombines TRBV5-1 with TRBJ2-5; TRBD2 agrees at 11 bases. In germline, CDR1 is SGHRS, CDR2 YFSETQ. V was clipped by 5 bases and J by 5 bases; unmatched bases: 8. This CDR3 is 15 amino acids long. The CDR3 loop reads CASRREGLAEETQYF. In DNA form, the CDR3 reads TGCGCCAGCAGGCGAGAGGGACTAGCGGAGGAGACCCAGTACTTC.

The chain combines TRBV6-5 with TRBJ1-5; 7 bases line up with TRBD1. The germline V gene encodes CDR1 MNHEY and CDR2 SVGAGI. The CDR3 loop spans 14 amino acids. V shed 5 bases, J shed 3 bases, and the junction held 4 bases outside the gene matches. CDR3 sequence: CASSMDRFNQPQHF. In nucleotides, the CDR3 is TGTGCCAGCAGTATGGACAGGTTCAATCAGCCCCAGCATTTT.

The CDR3 nucleotides are TGTGCTGGCAGGGGTCAGCCCCAGCATTTT. Translated: CAGRGQPQHF. V and J are TRBV12-5 and TRBJ1-5; maybe TRBD1 (6 bases). CDR1 LGHNT and CDR2 FRNRAP come from the germline V gene. V lost 11 bases to trimming and J lost 6 bases, with 8 bases between them. This CDR3 comprises 10 residues.

This clone has just a few counts. The V and J genes are TRBV5-1 and TRBJ2-7; tentatively, D is TRBD2 (5 bases). The germline V gene encodes CDR1 SGHRS and CDR2 YFSETQ. The V gene lost 0 bases and the J gene lost 3 bases, with 19 bases spanning the gap. The CDR3 sequence is 17 residues long. This chain's CDR3 is CASSLATGRGLLYEQYF. CDR3 DNA sequence: TGCGCCAGCAGCTTGGCAACCGGGCGAGGGCTTCTCTACGAGCAGTACTTC. Full variable domain (missing parts from reference TRBV5-1 and TRBJ2-7): KAGVTQTPRYLIKTRGQQVTLSCSPISGHRSVSWYQQTPGQGLQFLFEYFSETQRNKGNFPGRFSGRQFSNSRSEMNVSTLELGDSALYLCASSLATGRGLLYEQYFGPGTRLTVT.

This clone was recorded a few times. The V and J genes are TRBV18 and TRBJ1-3; no definite D call. The germline CDR1 and CDR2 sequences are KGHSH and LQKENI. Trimming left V 2 bases short and J 1 base short, with 12 bases between. This CDR3 region has 16 residues. Here the CDR3 DNA reads TGTGCCAGCTCACCAGTTGCCGTGAGATCTGGAAACACCATATATTTT. Translation: CASSPVAVRSGNTIYF. Full variable domain (rest looked up from reference TRBV18 and TRBJ1-3): NAGVMQNPRHLVRRRGQEARLRCSPMKGHSHVYWYRQLPEEGLKFMVYLQKENIIDESGMPKERFSAEFPKEGPSILRIQQVVRGDSAAYFCASSPVAVRSGNTIYFGEGSWLTVV.